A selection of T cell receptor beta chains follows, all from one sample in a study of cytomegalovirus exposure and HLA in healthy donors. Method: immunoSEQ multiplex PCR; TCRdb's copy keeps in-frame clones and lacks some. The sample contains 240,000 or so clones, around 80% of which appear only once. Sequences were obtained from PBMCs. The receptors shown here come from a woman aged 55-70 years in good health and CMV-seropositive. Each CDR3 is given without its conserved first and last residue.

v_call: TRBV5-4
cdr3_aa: ASSQAGQQRGYT

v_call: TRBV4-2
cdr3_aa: ASSHRTSGSYEQY

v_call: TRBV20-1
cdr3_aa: SATGVGWYT

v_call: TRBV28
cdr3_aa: ASSAQQGVEQF

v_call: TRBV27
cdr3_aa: ASRQPGTGNTIY

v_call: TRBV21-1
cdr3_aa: ASSKVDSHSGNTIY

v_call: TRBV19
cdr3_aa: ASSLKPGVVEAF

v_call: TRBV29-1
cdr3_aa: SVRRAGSYEQY

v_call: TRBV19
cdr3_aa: ASSNPRGASGANVLT

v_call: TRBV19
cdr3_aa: ASGHPSKPYEQY

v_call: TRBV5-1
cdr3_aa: ASSEGGNTGELF

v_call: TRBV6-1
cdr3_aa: ASSENPQGNSPLH

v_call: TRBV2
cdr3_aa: ASSPGTSGGSEQY

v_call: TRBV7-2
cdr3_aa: ASSFYRFGYT

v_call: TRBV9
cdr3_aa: ASSAPGQGLSPLH

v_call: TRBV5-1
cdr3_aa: ASSLVRTGLAGSTDTQY

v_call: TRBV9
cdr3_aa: ASSVGDRGSEAF

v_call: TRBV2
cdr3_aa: ASSEARGGSYNEQF

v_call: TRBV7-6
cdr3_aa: ASSDTGTQPQH

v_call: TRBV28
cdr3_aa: ASSLGRVRNSPLH

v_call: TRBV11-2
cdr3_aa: ASKRGDTQY

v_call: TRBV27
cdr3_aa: ASSQDIPGGEQY

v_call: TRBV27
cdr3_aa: ASSLEGFDEAF

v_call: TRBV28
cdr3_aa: ASGAGYSGNTIY

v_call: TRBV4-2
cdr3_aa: ASSPSMGGSSGEQY

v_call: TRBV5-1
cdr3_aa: ASSFGLAGTDTQY

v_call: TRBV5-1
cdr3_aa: ASSSKAGGRTGELF

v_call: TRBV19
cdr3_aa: ASSRQGPGANVLT

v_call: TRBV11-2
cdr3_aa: ASSLRRGQVSFTEAF

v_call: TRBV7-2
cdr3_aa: ASSPAGQYGYT

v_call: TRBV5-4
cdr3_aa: ASSLGQQNTEAF

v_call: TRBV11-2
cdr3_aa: ASSPTPLNDYEQF

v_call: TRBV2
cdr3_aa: ASSFLADNYEQY

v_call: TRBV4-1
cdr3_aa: ACAIVAGGPDTQY

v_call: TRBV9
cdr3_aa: ASSVVAGGYNEQF

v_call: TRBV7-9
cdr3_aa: ASSQAGQGRSGYT

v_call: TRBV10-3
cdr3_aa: AISEDRGGYT

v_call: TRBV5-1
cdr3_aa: ASSIGTSGNYEQY

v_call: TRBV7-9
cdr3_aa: SSTPGTSGFNEQF